The 12 T cell receptor beta chains below all came from one sample that was sequenced in a study of breast tumors, draining lymph nodes, adjacent tissues (dated by TCRdb to about 2016). Receptor amplification or capture employed multiplex PCR. The sample was run on an Illumina HiSeq 2000. TCRdb handled the public reads itself, with Q25 trimming in fastp and clone calling in MiXCR, and kept productive beta chains. Rows merge per CDR3 protein into single entries with the most common DNA and genes. The sample table records approximately 200,000 distinct CDR3 sequences; 31% of these occur just once. The ten largest make up about 4.3% of the sample. The axillary draining lymph nodes of breast cancer patients were the source of the lymph node samples. Sequenced material: axillary lymph node tissue. Receptors originate from a female donor with breast cancer. Some clones in this sample may be carry-over from other donors' samples.

This clonotype was seen ten or more times. J is TRBJ2-7 and V is TRBV5-8, with D tentatively TRBD1 (6 bases). Trimming pared 3 bases from V and 3 bases from J, leaving 7 bases between. This CDR3 has 12 amino acids. The germline V gene encodes CDR1 SGHTS and CDR2 YDEGEE. The CDR3 coding sequence is TGTGCCAGCAGCTCAGGGGTCTACGAGCAGTACTTC. Its translation is CASSSGVYEQYF.

Concerning this clonotype: A much larger clone differs by one base, so this may be a read error. The rearrangement joins TRBV9 to TRBJ2-6, with D possibly TRBD1 on 7 matching bases. The germline V gene encodes CDR1 SGDLS and CDR2 YYNGEE. CDR3 length: 19 amino acids. This chain's CDR3 is CASSQDSRGVSSAANVLTF. CDR3 bases: TGTGCCAGCAGCCAAGACTCCAGGGGGGTTAGCTCTGCGGCCAACGTCCTGACTTTC.

This clonotype was counted many times. The chain links TRBV19 to TRBJ2-1; a weak D match, TRBD2 (6 bases). Germline V gene sequence: CDR1 LNHDA, CDR2 SQIVND (reference sequence). The CDR3 is 13 residues long. Trimming removed 2 bases from V and 10 bases from J, with 12 bases in between. In nucleotides, the CDR3 is TGTGCCAGTAGTATACAGGGTCGGGGGGAGCAGTTCTTC. As protein: CASSIQGRGEQFF.

This clonotype came up many times. The chain combines TRBV10-3 with TRBJ2-5; D may be TRBD2 (7 bases). This CDR3 has 14 residues. Trimming pared 7 bases from V and 3 bases from J, leaving 15 bases between. Per germline, CDR1 ENHRY and CDR2 SYGVKD. The CDR3 bases are TGTGCCATCAACATCGGGGGGCGGGAAGAGACCCAGTACTTC. As protein: CAINIGGREETQYF.

Many counts were recorded for this clonotype. The chain joins TRBV7-3 to TRBJ2-5; TRBD2 matches 14 bases. The CDR3 is made up of 15 amino acids. Per germline, CDR1 SGHTA and CDR2 FQGTGA. With 5 bases clipped from V and 4 bases from J, the junction kept 3 bases outside the gene matches. CDR3 bases: TGTGCCAGCAGCCTCGGACTAGCGGGGGGAGAGACCCAGTACTTC. This translates into CASSLGLAGGETQYF.

With respect to this clonotype: This may be a read error: a much more frequent sequence differs by one nucleotide. The chain links TRBV5-4 to TRBJ2-2; tentative D call: TRBD2 (5 bases). This CDR3 comprises 16 residues. CDR1 is SGHNT and CDR2 is YYREEE in the germline V gene (reference sequence). The V end lost 4 bases, the J end lost 5 bases, and 18 bases lay between the germline ends. The CDR3 coding sequence is TGTGCCAGCAGCCTACTCCCAGGACTTCCAACCGGGGAGCTGTTTTTT. Translating it yields CASSLLPGLPTGELFF.

Worth noting for this clonotype: This sequence may be a read error, since a much larger clone differs from it by one base. The chain joins TRBV20-1 to TRBJ1-4; 8 bases map to TRBD1. V lost 0 bases to trimming and J lost 7 bases; unmatched junction nucleotides: 16. The CDR3 contains 18 residues. The germline CDR1 and CDR2 sequences are DFQATT and SNEGSKA (reference sequence). Here the CDR3 reads CSARDWVTGAYYGEKLFF. CDR3 coding DNA: TGCAGTGCTAGAGATTGGGTGACAGGGGCTTACTACGGTGAAAAACTGTTTTTT.

Comment on this clonotype: The limits of the CDR3 on the DNA are not certain, so only TCRdb's listed CDR3 is given. V usage is TRBV7-9 and J usage is TRBJ2-1; TRBD1 reflects the table's D call only, with no check against the DNA. The CDR3 is 23 residues long, counting both termini. Germline lookup yields CDR1 SEHNR and CDR2 FQNEAQ (reference sequence). CDR3 sequence reads: CASSSNPLCASSGGTAPYNEQFF.

This clonotype appeared many times. The chain employs TRBV7-9 and TRBJ1-4; D is undetermined. There are 16 residues in the CDR3. Germline V gene lookup returns CDR1 SEHNR and CDR2 FQNEAQ (reference sequence). With 6 bases removed from V and 1 base from J, the gap between germline ends came to 15 bases. The CDR3: CASRPWEEGTNEKLFF. In DNA form, the CDR3 reads TGTGCCAGCAGACCCTGGGAAGAGGGAACTAATGAAAAACTGTTTTTT. The whole variable domain, remainder taken from reference TRBV7-9 and TRBJ1-4, is DTGVSQNPRHKITKRGQNVTFRCDPISEHNRLYWYRQTLGQGPEFLTYFQNEAQLEKSRLLSDRFSAERPKGSFSTLEIQRTEQGDSAMYLCASRPWEEGTNEKLFFGSGTQLSVL.

A few counts support this clonotype. The CDR3 coding sequence is TGTGCCAGCAGGCCCTCGACAGGGCTCACTGAAGCTTTCTTT. This translates into CASRPSTGLTEAFF. V is TRBV6-1 and J is TRBJ1-1; TRBD1 matches 7 bases. Germline trimming cut 6 bases from V and 4 bases from J; bases unmatched to any gene: 8. CDR3 size: 14 residues. Per germline, CDR1 MNHNS and CDR2 SASEGT.

As concerns this clonotype: This may come from a read error, since a much larger clone is one base off. The chain links TRBV11-1 to TRBJ2-1, with no clear D. The CDR3 extends over 12 amino acids. CDR1 is SGHAT and CDR2 is FQDESV in the germline V gene (reference sequence). CDR3 in amino acids: CASSRSGDEQSF. CDR3 DNA sequence: TGTGCCAGCAGCCGGTCCGGCGATGAGCAGTCCTTC. Variable domain in full (rest from reference TRBV11-1 and TRBJ2-1): EAEVAQSPRYKITEKSQAVAFWCDPISGHATLYWYRQILGQGPELLVQFQDESVVDDSQLPKDRFSAERLKGVDSTLKIQPAELGDSAMYLCASSRSGDEQSFGPGTRLTVL.

This clonotype was seen ten or more times. This chain uses TRBV6-6 with TRBJ2-3; 10 nucleotides align to TRBD2. CDR1 is MNHNY and CDR2 is SVGAGI in the germline V gene (reference sequence). The CDR3 is 15 amino acids. The J segment lost 3 bases and the V segment lost 5 bases, leaving 5 bases of the junction unmatched. Here the CDR3 reads CASSDLAGVTDTQYF. CDR3 DNA sequence: TGTGCCAGCAGTGATCTAGCGGGGGTGACAGATACGCAGTATTTT.